This record concerns one TCR beta chain sequence. J lost 1 base, V lost 8 bases, and 3 bases had no gene match. The CDR3 spans 13 residues. Germline assignment: CDR1 ENHRY and CDR2 SYGVKD. This sample stems from a study of cytomegalovirus exposure and HLA in healthy donors. Primers: 60 Vbeta forward and 13 Jbeta reverse. TCRdb keeps only in-frame clones here, not all; method: immunoSEQ multiplex PCR. The repertoire consists of about 130,000 clones, with about three quarters occurring once and the leading ten covering over 1%. The sequence was collected from a human donor in good health. The specimen was PBMCs. V is TRBV10-3 and J is TRBJ2-3; 7 nucleotides match TRBD1. CDR3: CAISGGRTDTQYF. DNA for the CDR3: TGTGCCATCTCAGGGGGACGCACAGATACGCAGTATTTT.